A single sample gave rise to the 2 T cell receptor beta chains below, sequenced in a study of CD8 T cells in Susac syndrome. After extraction with the RNeasy kit, about 0.45 to 1 ug of the RNA was reverse transcribed using random hexamers. TCRdb ran MiXCR on the immunoSEQ multiplex PCR reads and lists one entry per CDR3 protein. The profile covers 400,000 or so distinct CDR3 sequences, with around 85% appearing a single time and about 0.12% taken by the ten largest. The sample comprised CD8+ T cells from PBMCs. These receptors all come from a human donor with multiple sclerosis.

The chain combines TRBV30 with TRBJ1-2, with TRBD1 identical over 7 bases. The trim removed 1 base at V and 8 bases at J, leaving 4 bases unmatched. This CDR3 region has 12 residues. CDR1 and CDR2 (germline): GTSNPN, SVGIG (reference sequence). CDR3 sequence (DNA): TGTGCCTGGAGTGAGGGGGCGCCCGGCTACACCTTC. Translated, it gives CAWSEGAPGYTF.

This chain links TRBV2 with TRBJ1-2; D gene unclear. Germline-derived CDR1 and CDR2 are SNHLY and FYNNEI. V was shortened by 6 bases and J by 4 bases, with 15 bases between the two germline ends. The CDR3 extends over 14 amino acids. The CDR3 region has the DNA TGTGCCAGCAGGTATCCGGACGGACTCTATGGCTACACCTTC. Protein product: CASRYPDGLYGYTF.